The 13 T cell receptor beta chains below all came from one sample that was sequenced in a study of breast tumors, draining lymph nodes, adjacent tissues. TCRdb independently ran MiXCR on the multiplex PCR reads; one entry per CDR3 protein. The repertoire holds roughly 17,000 distinct CDR3 sequences, with roughly 44% as singletons. The material sequenced was breast tumor tissue. All receptors derive from a female donor with breast cancer. Some clones in this sample may be carry-over from other donors' samples.

This clonotype was picked up many times. This may come from a read error, since a much larger clone is one base off. V gene TRBV20-1 combines with J gene TRBJ2-1, with 10 bases fitting TRBD2. V dropped 0 bases and J dropped 7; count of bases not matched to a gene: 9. CDR1 and CDR2 from the germline V gene are DFQATT and SNEGSKA (reference sequence). CDR3 length equals 16 residues. The chain's CDR3 is CSARDPGTSAPNEQFF. In nucleotides, the CDR3 is TGCAGTGCTAGAGACCCCGGGACTAGCGCCCCTAATGAGCAGTTCTTC.

At least ten counts were recorded for this clonotype. V and J are TRBV10-2 and TRBJ1-5; D is undetermined. The CDR3 covers 15 residues. Trimming removed 0 bases at V and 1 base at J, with 7 bases between. CDR1 WSHSY and CDR2 SAAADI come from the germline V gene. CDR3 nucleotide sequence: TGCGCCAGCAGTGAGTCTGTTGGGAGCAATCAGCCCCAGCATTTT. Its translation: CASSESVGSNQPQHF.

Ten or more counts support this clonotype. In nucleotides, the CDR3 is TGCAGCGTTGGGAGGGGTAACGAGCAGTACTTC. Its protein product is CSVGRGNEQYF. V is TRBV29-1 and J is TRBJ2-7; maybe TRBD2 (6 bases). This CDR3 is built from 11 residues. Germline CDR1 is SQVTM and CDR2 is ANQGSEA. V shed 4 bases and J shed 5 bases, with 9 bases lying between them.

The chain recombines TRBV2 with TRBJ2-7; D gene ambiguous. V was trimmed by 5 bases and J by 5 bases, leaving 10 bases between them. The CDR3 is made up of 12 amino acids. From germline, CDR1 is SNHLY and CDR2 FYNNEI. CDR3: CASSLKCDEQYF. In nucleotides, the CDR3 is TGTGCCAGCAGTCTAAAGTGCGACGAGCAGTACTTC.

V usage is TRBV7-9 and J usage is TRBJ2-1, with 16 bases lining up with TRBD2. Germline CDR1 SEHNR, CDR2 FQNEAQ (reference sequence). With 5 bases clipped from V and 9 bases from J, the junction kept 16 bases outside the gene matches. CDR3 length equals 19 residues. The DNA of the CDR3 is TGTGCCAGCAGCCCTCAAGGTCGGGGGACTAGCGGGAGGGGCGGTGAGCAGTTCTTC. This encodes CASSPQGRGTSGRGGEQFF.

This clonotype has ten or more counts. The chain has TRBV28 and TRBJ2-3; TRBD1 matches 7 bases. The CDR3 has 15 residues. Germline lookup yields CDR1 MDHEN and CDR2 SYDVKM. The V and J ends lost 5 bases and 4 bases, in that order; junction bases with no gene match: 9. CDR3 sequence reads: CASSTWDSTSDTQYF. CDR3 nucleotides: TGTGCCAGCAGTACCTGGGACAGTACCTCAGATACGCAGTATTTT. The full variable domain, in which reference TRBV28 and TRBJ2-3 provide the parts outside the CDR3, is DVKVTQSSRYLVKRTGEKVFLECVQDMDHENMFWYRQDPGLGLRLIYFSYDVKMKEKGDIPEGYSVSREKKERFSLILESASTNQTSMYLCASSTWDSTSDTQYFGPGTRLTVL.

There are many counts of this clonotype. The gene calls are TRBV9 and TRBJ2-6, with D unresolved. The length of the CDR3 is 12 residues. Per the germline V gene, CDR1 is SGDLS and CDR2 is YYNGEE. Trimming took off 2 bases at V and 12 bases at J, with 9 bases between the two ends. In nucleotides, the CDR3 is TGTGCCAGCAGCGTTACGGGCGTCGTCCTGACTTTC. It codes for CASSVTGVVLTF.

As DNA, the CDR3 is TGTGCCAGCAGCTCCCCCACTAGCGGATCTAGCACAGATACGCAGTATTTT. Protein sequence: CASSSPTSGSSTDTQYF. V usage is TRBV11-3 and J usage is TRBJ2-3; 8 bases line up with TRBD2. Germline trimming cut 4 bases from V and 0 bases from J; bases unmatched to any gene: 9. The CDR3 length is 17 residues. Germline assignment: CDR1 SGHNT and CDR2 YENEEA.

At least ten counts were recorded for this clonotype. A read error is likely, as this CDR3 ends without the conserved phenylalanine or tryptophan. The chain is built from TRBV19 and TRBJ2-4; 11 nucleotides align to TRBD2. The CDR3 loop spans 16 amino acids. Germline V CDR1 and CDR2: LNHDA, SQIVND (reference sequence). After removal of 5 bases from V and 1 base from J, the junction contained 4 bases not matched to a gene. CDR3 sequence: CASSPGLADAKNIQYS. CDR3 DNA sequence: TGTGCCAGTAGTCCGGGACTAGCGGACGCCAAAAACATTCAGTACTCC.

In its sample, this clonotype was seen many times. A much larger clone sits a single nucleotide away, making a read error possible. Lacking the conserved final phenylalanine or tryptophan, this CDR3 likely reflects a read error. DNA for the CDR3: TGTGCCAGTAGTATAGGACTAGCGGGAGTGGTGGAGACCCAGTACTCC. It translates to CASSIGLAGVVETQYS. The chain is built from TRBV19 and TRBJ2-5; TRBD2 aligns across 12 bases. V was clipped by 1 base and J by 5 bases; unmatched bases: 5. Germline-derived CDR1 and CDR2 are LNHDA and SQIVND (reference sequence). This CDR3 spans 16 amino acids.

This clonotype was seen at least ten times. DNA for the CDR3: TGTGCCAGCAGCGTAGGCCTCCAGGGGGCGACCAAGGAAAAACTGTTTTTT. This codes for CASSVGLQGATKEKLFF. The genes are TRBV9 and TRBJ1-4, with 8 positions matching TRBD1. Germline CDR1 reads SGDLS; CDR2 reads YYNGEE. CDR3 size: 17 residues. J gave up 8 bases and V 0 bases, and 12 bases lay outside the gene matches.

This clonotype turned up a few times. The rearrangement joins TRBV25-1 to TRBJ1-5, with no clear D. Deletions cut 3 bases from V and 5 bases from J, with 20 bases between. This CDR3 contains 17 residues. The germline V gene encodes CDR1 MGHDK and CDR2 SYGVNS. DNA of the CDR3: TGTGCCAGCAGTGAGGATACGTGTAGGACCAGCCATCAGCCCCAGCATTTT. It encodes CASSEDTCRTSHQPQHF.

This clonotype has more than one count but fewer than ten. This rearrangement joins TRBV19 to TRBJ1-1; no firm D call. The CDR3 length is 13 residues. V was trimmed by 1 base and J by 2 bases, leaving 5 bases between them. The germline V gene encodes CDR1 LNHDA and CDR2 SQIVND (reference sequence). This CDR3 reads CASSIAANTEAFF. In DNA form, the CDR3 reads TGTGCCAGTAGTATAGCCGCCAACACTGAAGCTTTCTTT.